This TCR beta chain was recovered during a study of blood T cell repertoires in COVID-19. Study overall: Donors in the United States, Italy and Spain gave samples during acute or convalescent COVID-19.

In the authors' methods: Amplifying reference gene primers gave estimates of nucleated cell counts. Clones were sequenced by immunoSEQ multiplex PCR, and TCRdb holds only the in-frame ones, with some missing. The DNA was the basis for D and trimming; V, J and clone size are from that table. The sample lists fewer than 100,000 clones; around nine tenths were seen once. V lost 6 bases and J 0 bases, leaving 11 bases between the germline ends. This CDR3 is 15 amino acids long. The germline CDR1 and CDR2 sequences are KGHSH and LQKENI. Material for sequencing was peripheral blood. This TCR came from a woman of 80 years or more with acute or convalescent COVID-19. The V and J genes are TRBV18 and TRBJ2-2; D is unclear. The CDR3, as DNA: TGTGCCAGCTCGCCGAAAACTGCGAACACCGGGGAGCTGTTTTTT. As protein: CASSPKTANTGELFF. Full variable domain (rest looked up from reference TRBV18 and TRBJ2-2): NAGVMQNPRHLVRRRGQEARLRCSPMKGHSHVYWYRQLPEEGLKFMVYLQKENIIDESGMPKERFSAEFPKEGPSILRIQQVVRGDSAAYFCASSPKTANTGELFFGEGSRLTVL.